Listed here are 9 T cell receptor beta chains from one sample, sequenced in a study of shared clonotypes between healthy human individuals (TCRdb year 2020). Library construction relied on the immunoSEQ multiplex PCR assay. TCRdb carries this immuneACCESS record with in-frame sequences only. Its versions omit some clonotypes, under half of them owing to an unresolved V gene in the studies checked, with the rest unexplained. The sample table records around 2.1 million clones; roughly 91% of these occur just once. Jointly, the top ten make up 1.5% to 2% of the sample. CD8 naive samples were obtained by positive selection for CCR7 among CD45RO-negative cells, yielding a CD45RA+CCR7+ population from which TemRA cells were excluded. Source material: naive CD8+ T cells from PBMCs. The sample's cell subset or site label, in plain terms: CD45RA+CCR7+. Receptor source: a man between 18 and 35 years old in good health. Some clones in this sample may be carry-over from other donors' samples.

This chain links TRBV19 with TRBJ2-7, with TRBD1 matching over 8 bases. J was trimmed by 2 bases and V by 2 bases; bases with no gene match: 5. From germline, CDR1 is LNHDA and CDR2 SQIVND (reference sequence). This CDR3 contains 15 residues. The CDR3 loop is CASSIRTGQAYEQYF. DNA of the CDR3: TGTGCCAGTAGTATAAGGACAGGGCAAGCCTACGAGCAGTACTTC.

The chain links TRBV19 to TRBJ1-5; 7 bases fit TRBD1. Germline lookup yields CDR1 LNHDA and CDR2 SQIVND (reference sequence). Unmatched junction bases numbered 5, after V lost 6 bases and J lost 3 bases. This CDR3 has 14 residues. CDR3 coding DNA: TGTGCCAGTAGCATGGGACAGATCAATCAGCCCCAGCATTTT. It is translated as CASSMGQINQPQHF.

This chain links TRBV15 with TRBJ1-5; D perhaps matches TRBD1 (6 bases). The V gene's germline CDR1 is LNHNV and CDR2 YYDKDF (reference sequence). V lost 0 bases to trimming and J lost 7 bases, with 22 bases between them. This CDR3 contains 18 residues. DNA of the CDR3: TGTGCCACCAGCAGAGATGGGCCGGGGGCGGAGATGGAGCAGCCCCAGCATTTT. Encoded protein: CATSRDGPGAEMEQPQHF.

The chain is built from TRBV19 and TRBJ2-7, with D hard to call. Germline values: CDR1 LNHDA, CDR2 SQIVND (reference sequence). Trimming pared 3 bases from V and 6 bases from J, leaving 12 bases between. The CDR3 contains 13 residues. Here the CDR3 reads CASSIPPAGEQYF. In nucleotides, the CDR3 is TGTGCCAGTAGTATCCCCCCCGCCGGCGAGCAGTACTTC.

The V gene is TRBV29-1, the J gene TRBJ2-3, with 8 bases identical to TRBD2. Germline CDR1 reads SQVTM; CDR2 reads ANQGSEA. The trim removed 0 bases at V and 0 bases at J, leaving 11 bases unmatched. The CDR3 sequence is 18 residues long. The CDR3 nucleotides are TGCAGCGTTGAAGACCCCCATGAAGCGGGAGTTAGCACAGATACGCAGTATTTT. Translation gives CSVEDPHEAGVSTDTQYF.

This chain connects TRBV19 to TRBJ1-1; D gene ambiguous. Per the germline V gene, CDR1 is LNHDA and CDR2 is SQIVND (reference sequence). The CDR3 loop spans 16 amino acids. Trimming took off 7 bases at V and 1 base at J, with 19 bases between the two ends. This chain's CDR3 is CASKSMWGDPNTEAFF. The CDR3 region has the DNA TGTGCCAGTAAGAGCATGTGGGGTGACCCGAACACTGAAGCTTTCTTT.

The V and J genes are TRBV9 and TRBJ2-1; 9 positions agree with TRBD2. Losses at the gene ends were 4 bases for V and 8 bases for J; bases not matched to a gene: 10. Germline CDR1 is SGDLS and CDR2 is YYNGEE. The length of the CDR3 is 15 residues. CDR3 residues: CASSLSGSSSDEQFF. For the CDR3, the DNA is TGTGCCAGCAGCCTTAGCGGGAGCTCTTCGGATGAGCAGTTCTTC.

This chain uses TRBV5-1 with TRBJ2-6; 12 bases map to TRBD1. V shed 5 bases, J shed 2 bases, and the junction held 8 bases outside the gene matches. The CDR3 covers 18 residues. Germline V gene sequence: CDR1 SGHRS, CDR2 YFSETQ. Written as DNA, the CDR3 is TGCGCCAGCAGGACAGGGACAGGGGGCTTTACTGGGGCCAACGTCCTGACTTTC. This translates into CASRTGTGGFTGANVLTF. Variable domain in full (rest from reference TRBV5-1 and TRBJ2-6): KAGVTQTPRYLIKTRGQQVTLSCSPISGHRSVSWYQQTPGQGLQFLFEYFSETQRNKGNFPGRFSGRQFSNSRSEMNVSTLELGDSALYLCASRTGTGGFTGANVLTFGAGSRLTVL.

To note about this clone: Other DNA sequences within the sample encode an identical CDR3. The chain couples TRBV29-1 to TRBJ2-7, with TRBD1 identical over 10 bases. The CDR3 contains 13 residues. Germline-derived CDR1 and CDR2 are SQVTM and ANQGSEA. The junction had 5 bases not matched to a gene; V was cut back by 4 bases and J by 5 bases. Here the CDR3 reads CSVAGTGVHEQYF. The CDR3 DNA sequence: TGCAGCGTTGCCGGGACAGGGGTCCACGAGCAGTACTTC.